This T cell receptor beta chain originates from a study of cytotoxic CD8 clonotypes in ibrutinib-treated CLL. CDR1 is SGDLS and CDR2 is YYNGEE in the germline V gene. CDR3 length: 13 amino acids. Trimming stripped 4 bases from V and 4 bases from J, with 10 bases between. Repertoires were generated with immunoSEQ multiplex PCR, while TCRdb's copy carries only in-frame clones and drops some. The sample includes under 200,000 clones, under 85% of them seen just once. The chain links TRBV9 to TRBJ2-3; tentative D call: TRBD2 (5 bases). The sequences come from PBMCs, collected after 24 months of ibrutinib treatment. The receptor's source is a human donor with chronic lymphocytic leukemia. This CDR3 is CASSSGAADTQYF. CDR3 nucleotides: TGTGCCAGCAGCTCCGGAGCGGCAGATACGCAGTATTTT.